The present T cell receptor (beta chain) was sequenced within a study of T cell responses to AZD1222 COVID-19 vaccine. With 2 bases clipped from V and 4 bases from J, the junction kept 5 bases outside the gene matches. Germline assignment: CDR1 MNHNY and CDR2 SVGAGI (reference sequence). This CDR3 spans 16 amino acids. The data were produced by immunoSEQ multiplex PCR, yet TCRdb's version contains in-frame clones alone and is incomplete. The listing records more than 110,000 clones. Study outcomes and limitations: Vaccine-associated CD4 TCRs ranged over spike, dominating at 160-218 and 743-854. The donor group comprised mostly white British people and more females; the analysis possibly underestimated clonal diversity. Recipients of AZD1222 seropositive at baseline numbered only five or six. Sampling captured repertoires only after the peak T cell response.

Concerning this clone itself: What it binds is unknown.

This receptor was identified in an adult in good health. The material sequenced was peripheral blood. This chain connects TRBV6-6 to TRBJ2-5; TRBD1 matches 12 bases. In DNA, the CDR3 is TGTGCCAGCAGTTACACCCGGGACAGGGGGCTAGAGACCCAGTACTTC. Its protein product is CASSYTRDRGLETQYF.